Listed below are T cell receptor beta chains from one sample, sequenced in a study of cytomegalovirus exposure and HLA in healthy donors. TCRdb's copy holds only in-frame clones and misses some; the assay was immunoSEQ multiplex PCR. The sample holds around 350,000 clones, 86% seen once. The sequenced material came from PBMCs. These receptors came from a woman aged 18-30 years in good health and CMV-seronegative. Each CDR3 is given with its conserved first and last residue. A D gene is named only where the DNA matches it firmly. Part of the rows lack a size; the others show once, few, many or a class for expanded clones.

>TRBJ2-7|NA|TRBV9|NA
TGTGCCAGCAGCGTAGCAGGGATAGAAGGGGGCGAGCAGTACTTC
CASSVAGIEGGEQYF
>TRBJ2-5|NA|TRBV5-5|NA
TGTGCCAGCAGCTTCCGACAGGTAGAGACCCAGTACTTC
CASSFRQVETQYF
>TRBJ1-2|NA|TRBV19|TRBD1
TGTGCCAGTAGTATAGGACAGGGGGACTATGGCTACACCTTC
CASSIGQGDYGYTF
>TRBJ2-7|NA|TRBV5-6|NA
TGTGCCAGCAGCCCCCGGGGTCAGAACTCCTACGAGCAGTACTTC
CASSPRGQNSYEQYF
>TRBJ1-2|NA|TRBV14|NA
TGTGCCAGCAGCCCTGGTCAGGCCTCTAACTATGGCTACACCTTC
CASSPGQASNYGYTF
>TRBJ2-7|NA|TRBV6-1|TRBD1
TGTGCCAGCAGTGAAATCCAGGGGGACCTATACGAGCAGTACTTC
CASSEIQGDLYEQYF
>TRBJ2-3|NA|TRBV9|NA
TGTGCCAGCAGCGTAGCGGGGGAAAGCACAGATACGCAGTATTTT
CASSVAGESTDTQYF
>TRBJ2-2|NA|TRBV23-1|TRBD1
TGCGCCAGGACAGGGGAGGGGGAGCTGTTTTTT
CARTGEGELFF
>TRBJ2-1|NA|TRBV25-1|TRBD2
TGTGCCAGCAGTGATACGAGCGGGGCAAATATTGTGAATGAGCAGTTCTTC
CASSDTSGANIVNEQFF
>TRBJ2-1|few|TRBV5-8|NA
TGTGCCAGCAGCTTGGACCTGTCCAGCTACAATGAGCAGTTCTTC
CASSLDLSSYNEQFF
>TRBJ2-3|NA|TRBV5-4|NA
TGTGCCAGCAGCTTGGTCGCTCCCACATCCACAGATACGCAGTATTTT
CASSLVAPTSTDTQYF
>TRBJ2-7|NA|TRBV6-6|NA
TGTGCCAGCAGTCCAGGGTTCCACGAGCAGTACTTC
CASSPGFHEQYF
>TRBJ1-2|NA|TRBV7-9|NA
TGTGCCAGCAGCTCAGCAGGGGTCGGCTACACCTTC
CASSSAGVGYTF
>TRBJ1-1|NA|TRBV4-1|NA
TGCGCCAGCAGCCCTACAGGGATGAACACTGAAGCTTTCTTT
CASSPTGMNTEAFF
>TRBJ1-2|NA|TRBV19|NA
TGTGCCAGTAGCTGGAGCGGGGAAAACTATGGCTACACCTTC
CASSWSGENYGYTF
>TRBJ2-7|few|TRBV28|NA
TGTGCCAGCAGTGCCGGTACAGGGTCGTACGAGCAGTACTTC
CASSAGTGSYEQYF
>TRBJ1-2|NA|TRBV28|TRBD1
TGTGCCAGCAGTCCGGGACAGGGCTATGGCTACACCTTC
CASSPGQGYGYTF
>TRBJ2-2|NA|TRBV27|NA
TGTGCCAGCAGTTTATTACTTGCGGAGCTCGGCACCGGGGAGCTGTTTTTT
CASSLLLAELGTGELFF
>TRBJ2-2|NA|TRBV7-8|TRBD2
TGTGCCAGCAGCCTTTCCATAGCGGGGGGAGGGGAGCTGTTTTTT
CASSLSIAGGGELFF
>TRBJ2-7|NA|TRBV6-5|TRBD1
TGTGCCAGCAGTCCCGGACAGGACAGGGTCGAGCAGTACTTC
CASSPGQDRVEQYF
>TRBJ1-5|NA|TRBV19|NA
TGTGCCAGTACGGGCCGAAGCGGTCAGCCCCAGCATTTT
CASTGRSGQPQHF
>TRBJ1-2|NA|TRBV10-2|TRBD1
TGCGCCAGCAGGAAGGACAGGGACGGCTACACCTTC
CASRKDRDGYTF
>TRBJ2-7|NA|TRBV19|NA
TGTGCCAGTAGTAATGGTCGGGACACCGCCTACGAGCAGTACTTC
CASSNGRDTAYEQYF
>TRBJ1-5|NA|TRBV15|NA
TGTGCCACCTCCCAAGCTGGTCCCTTAAATCAGCCCCAGCATTTT
CATSQAGPLNQPQHF
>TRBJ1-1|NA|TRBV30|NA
TGTGCCTGGGCCCAACAGCAGAACACTGAAGCTTTCTTT
CAWAQQQNTEAFF
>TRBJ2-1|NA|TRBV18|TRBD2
TGTGCCACCCAAGGACTAGCGGGGCTGAATGAGCAGTTCTTC
CATQGLAGLNEQFF
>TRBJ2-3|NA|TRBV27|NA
TGTGCCAGCAGTCCGGGCACAGATACGCAGTATTTT
CASSPGTDTQYF
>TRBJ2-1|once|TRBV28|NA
TGTGCCAGCGCCCGAGCCTCTGCCGGGGGTTTCAATGAGCAGTTCTTC
CASARASAGGFNEQFF
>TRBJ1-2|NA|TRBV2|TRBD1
TGTGCCAGCAGGGTAGATGACAGGGCCCTTGGTGGCTACACCTTC
CASRVDDRALGGYTF
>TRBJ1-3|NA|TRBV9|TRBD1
TGTGCCAGCAGCCCCAGACAGGGCAGTGGAAACACCATATATTTT
CASSPRQGSGNTIYF
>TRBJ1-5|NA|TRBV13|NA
TGTGCCAGCAGATACGGTGATCAGCCCCAGCATTTT
CASRYGDQPQHF
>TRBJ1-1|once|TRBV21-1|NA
TGTGCCAGCAGCAAAGTCCATACAGGGGTAAACACTGAAGCTTTCTTT
CASSKVHTGVNTEAFF
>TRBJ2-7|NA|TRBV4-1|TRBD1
TGCGCCAGCAGCCCCGACAGGGGGCGAAGGTCTTACGAGCAGTACTTC
CASSPDRGRRSYEQYF
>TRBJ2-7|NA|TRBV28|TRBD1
TGTGCCAGCGGATCCGGGACAGGGACCTACGAGCAGTACTTC
CASGSGTGTYEQYF
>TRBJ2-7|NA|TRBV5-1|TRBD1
TGCGCCAGCAGCTTGCTTCAGGGGGCTTACGAGCAGTACTTC
CASSLLQGAYEQYF
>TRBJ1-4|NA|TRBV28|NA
TGTGCCAGCAGAAAAGACAGGCCCCCTAATGAAAAACTGTTTTTT
CASRKDRPPNEKLFF